Each of the 15 T cell receptor beta chains below was sequenced from the same sample in a study of blood T cells in healthy people across ages. A second PCR, run for 7 to 11 cycles, used a sample-barcoded 5' primer plus a J-beta primer mix. MiXCR, applied by TCRdb to the 5' RACE reads, yields one record per CDR3 protein. This table has around 650,000 distinct CDR3 sequences, 32% appearing once. Sequencing used blood. These receptor sequences come from a woman of 80 years or more in good health.

This clonotype was seen just once. The CDR3 does not close with the conserved phenylalanine or tryptophan, likely indicating a read error. The chain employs TRBV12-3 or TRBV12-4 and TRBJ2-7; tentatively, D is TRBD2 (6 bases). TRBJ2-5 matches the DNA end more closely, so the J call is doubtful. CDR3 length: 13 amino acids. CDR3 nucleotide sequence: TGTGCCAGCAGTTTGGAGGGGCGGGGGACCCAGTACTGC. Translating it yields CASSLEGRGTQYC.

V gene TRBV5-1 combines with J gene TRBJ1-4; the D gene is possibly TRBD1 (5 bases). Trimming took off 0 bases at V and 8 bases at J, with 11 bases between the two ends. The germline V gene has CDR1 SGHRS and CDR2 YFSETQ. The CDR3 length is 14 residues. The CDR3 spells CASSLGSGNEKLFF. DNA for the CDR3: TGCGCCAGCAGCTTGGGATCAGGGAACGAAAAACTGTTTTTT.

This clonotype was recorded at least ten times. The CDR3 is CASSEGPPRANVLTF. DNA for the CDR3: TGTGCCAGCAGTGAAGGGCCCCCCCGAGCCAACGTCCTGACTTTC. The V call is TRBV6-1, the J call TRBJ2-6; no definite D call. Germline assignment: CDR1 MNHNS and CDR2 SASEGT. V was trimmed by 1 base and J by 7 bases, leaving 11 bases between them. This CDR3 has 15 amino acids.

This clonotype was detected a few times. V gene TRBV3-1 combines with J gene TRBJ2-7; 9 bases fit TRBD1. The CDR3 is 18 residues long. Germline assignment: CDR1 LGHDT and CDR2 YNNKEL (reference sequence). Trimming removed 4 bases from V and 2 bases from J; junction bases left unmatched: 15. The CDR3 loop reads CASSPHRTGAARAYEQYF. For the CDR3, the DNA is TGTGCCAGCAGCCCCCACCGGACAGGGGCGGCCCGCGCCTACGAGCAGTACTTC.

This clonotype was seen at least ten times. The rearrangement links TRBV7-9 to TRBJ1-2; no reliable D call. Trimming cost V 2 bases and J 0 bases, with 16 bases left between them. This CDR3 is built from 17 residues. CDR1 and CDR2 (germline): SEHNR, FQNEAQ (reference sequence). The CDR3 sequence is CASSLSSVAAANYGYTF. In DNA form, the CDR3 reads TGTGCCAGCAGCTTATCATCTGTGGCAGCAGCTAACTATGGCTACACCTTC.

This clonotype occurred a few times. Here the CDR3 DNA reads TGTGCCTGCGGCCCCAGGGGGGGAGAAAGCACAGATACGCAGTATTTT. Translating it yields CACGPRGGESTDTQYF. The V gene is TRBV4-2, the J gene TRBJ2-3; D possibly matches TRBD1 or TRBD2 (7 bases each). Germline V gene sequence: CDR1 LGHNA, CDR2 YNFKEQ. The CDR3 extends over 16 amino acids. V was trimmed by 11 bases and J by 0 bases, leaving 21 bases between them.

The CDR3 reads CASSLGASGHIRNEQFF. For the CDR3, the DNA is TGTGCCAGCAGCTTAGGGGCTAGCGGGCACATTAGGAATGAGCAGTTCTTC. The chain couples TRBV7-2 to TRBJ2-1; 8 nucleotides align to TRBD2. This CDR3 contains 17 residues. V lost 1 base to trimming and J lost 7 bases; unmatched junction nucleotides: 12. The germline V gene has CDR1 SGHTA and CDR2 FQGNSA.

This clonotype was recorded many times. The V and J genes are TRBV30 and TRBJ2-7, with D possibly matching TRBD2 (6 bases). V gave up 4 bases and J gave up 0 bases, with 13 bases separating them. The CDR3 has 14 residues. CDR1 is GTSNPN and CDR2 is SVGIG in the germline V gene (reference sequence). The CDR3 sequence is CAWTREFSSYEQYF. DNA for the CDR3: TGTGCCTGGACCCGGGAGTTTAGCTCCTACGAGCAGTACTTC.

This clonotype was counted many times. The chain employs TRBV5-5 and TRBJ2-7; TRBD1 agrees at 7 bases. J was trimmed by 3 bases and V by 0 bases; bases with no gene match: 6. CDR1 is SGHKS and CDR2 is YYEKEE in the germline V gene (reference sequence). The CDR3 totals 15 residues. This chain's CDR3 is CASSLGPDRFYEQYF. Here the CDR3 DNA reads TGTGCCAGCAGCTTGGGCCCGGACAGGTTCTACGAGCAGTACTTC.

This rearrangement joins TRBV29-1 to TRBJ2-3; possibly TRBD2 for D (7 bases). V lost 6 bases to trimming and J lost 2 bases, with 9 bases between them. Per germline, CDR1 SQVTM and CDR2 ANQGSEA. The CDR3 length is 12 residues. In nucleotides, the CDR3 is TGCAGCGTCGGGGGGCTCACAGATACGCAGTATTTT. Encoded protein: CSVGGLTDTQYF.

This clonotype occurred a few times. Since a much larger clone is just one base distant, this may be a read error. This chain connects TRBV6-1 to TRBJ2-5; D gene unclear. Trimming cost V 6 bases and J 11 bases, with 25 bases left between them. Germline V gene data show CDR1 as MNHNS and CDR2 as SASEGT. CDR3 length equals 15 residues. The CDR3 loop is CASSPRTSQVIEQYF. The CDR3 coding sequence is TGTGCCAGCAGCCCACGCACGAGCCAGGTGATTGAGCAGTACTTC.

This rearrangement joins TRBV29-1 to TRBJ2-1; TRBD2 is a possible D gene (6 bases). Germline V gene lookup returns CDR1 SQVTM and CDR2 ANQGSEA. V was clipped by 5 bases and J by 5 bases, with 16 bases between them. The CDR3 extends over 14 amino acids. CDR3 bases: TGCAGCGTTCGACGGGGGACGGGACACAATGAGCAGTTCTTC. Encoded protein: CSVRRGTGHNEQFF.

The chain carries TRBV24-1 and TRBJ2-3; D tentatively fits TRBD1 or TRBD2 (5 bases each). From germline, CDR1 is KGHDR and CDR2 SFDVKD. The V end was cut by 2 bases, the J end by 1 base, with 9 bases between. The CDR3 is 15 residues long. The CDR3 reads CATSDSMGGTDTQYF. CDR3 sequence (DNA): TGTGCCACCAGTGATTCCATGGGGGGCACAGATACGCAGTATTTT.

Worth noting for this clonotype: A single base separates this from a much larger clone, so it may be a read error. The V gene is TRBV7-9, the J gene TRBJ2-5; TRBD2 aligns across 7 bases. This CDR3 has 14 residues. With 1 base clipped from V and 11 bases from J, the junction kept 10 bases outside the gene matches. Looked up from germline, CDR1 is SEHNR and CDR2 is FQNEAQ (reference sequence). The CDR3 DNA reads TGTGCCAGCAGCTTAGATACGGGAGGTAATGAGCAGTACTTC. Translation gives CASSLDTGGNEQYF.

The chain is built from TRBV7-3 and TRBJ1-6; 7 bases line up with TRBD1. Trimming at V came to 4 bases and at J to 10 bases, leaving 4 bases not matched to a gene. Germline assignment: CDR1 SGHTA and CDR2 FQGTGA. CDR3 size: 13 residues. CDR3 sequence reads: CASSYDRESPLHF. DNA of the CDR3: TGTGCCAGCAGCTATGACAGGGAATCACCCCTCCACTTT.